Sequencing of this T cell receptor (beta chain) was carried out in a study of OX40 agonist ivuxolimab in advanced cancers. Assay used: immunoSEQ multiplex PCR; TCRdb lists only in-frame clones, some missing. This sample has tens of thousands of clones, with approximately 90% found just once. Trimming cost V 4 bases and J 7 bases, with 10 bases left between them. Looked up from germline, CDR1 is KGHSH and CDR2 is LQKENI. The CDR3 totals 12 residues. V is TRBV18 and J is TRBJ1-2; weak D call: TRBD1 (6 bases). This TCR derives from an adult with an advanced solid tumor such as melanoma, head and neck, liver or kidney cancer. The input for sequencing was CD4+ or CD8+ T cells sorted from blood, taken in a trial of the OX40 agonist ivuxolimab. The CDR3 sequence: CASSLQGTGYTF. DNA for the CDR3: TGTGCCAGCTCACTACAGGGTACTGGCTACACCTTC.